Shown below are 15 T cell receptor beta chains from a single sample sequenced in a study of beta chain features in type 1 diabetes. Expressed TCRB transcripts were sequenced because the entire RNA isolate underwent reverse transcription. The assay was immunoSEQ multiplex PCR, and TCRdb's table has in-frame clones only and misses some. Among hundreds of thousands of clones listed, about 30% were seen once. What was sequenced was naive CD4+ T cells from blood. These receptors were obtained from a man in his late teens or twenties in good health.

CDR3 amino acids: CASNPAGTGENYGYTF. CDR3 coding DNA: TGTGCCAGCAACCCCGCAGGGACAGGGGAGAACTATGGCTACACCTTC. The J gene is TRBJ1-2, the V gene TRBV7-9; 10 bases are shared with TRBD1. V lost 7 bases, J lost 2 bases, and 10 bases stayed unmatched. The V gene's germline CDR1 is SEHNR and CDR2 FQNEAQ (reference sequence). The CDR3 contains 16 residues.

The rearrangement links TRBV9 to TRBJ2-1; the D gene is possibly TRBD2 (6 bases). CDR1 SGDLS and CDR2 YYNGEE come from the germline V gene. V gave up 0 bases and J gave up 2 bases, with 12 bases separating them. The CDR3 extends over 16 amino acids. The CDR3 loop is CASSVGWRATYNEQFF. The CDR3 bases are TGTGCCAGCAGCGTAGGCTGGAGGGCCACCTACAATGAGCAGTTCTTC.

About this clone: This sample also contains other DNA sequences that code for the same CDR3. The V gene is TRBV5-1, the J gene TRBJ2-3; D is undetermined. Trimming took 2 bases from V and 3 from J, leaving 10 bases between them. Per the germline V gene, CDR1 is SGHRS and CDR2 is YFSETQ. This CDR3 region has 14 residues. The CDR3 DNA reads as TGCGCCAGCAGCTTCGCGGAAGTTACAGATACGCAGTATTTT. Translated, it gives CASSFAEVTDTQYF.

This clone was seen more than once but under ten times. The chain couples TRBV30 to TRBJ2-5, with D possibly being TRBD2 (6 bases). The germline gives CDR1 GTSNPN, CDR2 SVGIG (reference sequence). This CDR3 is built from 13 residues. Trimming left V 0 bases short and J 7 bases short, with 12 bases between. The CDR3, as DNA: TGTGCCTGGAGTGTACGGGCCGGGGGGACCCAGTACTTC. Translating it yields CAWSVRAGGTQYF.

As DNA, the CDR3 is TGTGCCATCAAGGCGGGACAGGTTGATAACTATGGCTACACCTTC. Translating gives CAIKAGQVDNYGYTF. The chain recombines TRBV10-3 with TRBJ1-2, with TRBD1 matching over 8 bases. The CDR3 covers 15 residues. Germline V gives CDR1 ENHRY, CDR2 SYGVKD. V was clipped by 7 bases and J by 1 base; unmatched bases: 8.

This sequence joins TRBV11-2 and TRBJ2-1; possibly TRBD1 for D (6 bases). CDR3 length equals 14 residues. Trimming took off 5 bases at V and 3 bases at J, with 11 bases between the two ends. Germline V gives CDR1 SGHAT, CDR2 FQNNGV. The CDR3 sequence is CASSRDIIYNEQFF. For the CDR3, the DNA is TGTGCCAGCAGCAGGGACATAATCTACAATGAGCAGTTCTTC. Together with reference TRBV11-2 and TRBJ2-1, the CDR3 gives the full variable domain: EAGVAQSPRYKIIEKRQSVAFWCNPISGHATLYWYQQILGQGPKLLIQFQNNGVVDDSQLPKDRFSAERLKGVDSTLKIQPAKLEDSAVYLCASSRDIIYNEQFFGPGTRLTVL.

The chain couples TRBV7-2 to TRBJ2-5; TRBD2 aligns across 11 bases. Germline CDR1 SGHTA, CDR2 FQGNSA. The CDR3 is made up of 14 amino acids. Trimming cost V 4 bases and J 3 bases; bases outside gene matches: 1. The DNA for the CDR3 is TGTGCCAGCAGCTCGGGACTAGCGGAAGAGACCCAGTACTTC. Protein product: CASSSGLAEETQYF.

This clone was detected a few times. Other DNA sequences in this sample translate to the same CDR3. J is TRBJ2-7 and V is TRBV15; D is unresolved. Germline CDR1 is LNHNV and CDR2 is YYDKDF (reference sequence). V was cut by 0 bases and J by 4 bases, with 7 bases left in between. The CDR3 runs 13 residues. The CDR3 nucleotides are TGTGCCACCAGCAGAGAGGGGTCGTACGAGCAGTACTTC. Its translation is CATSREGSYEQYF.

V gene TRBV30 combines with J gene TRBJ2-7; 10 nucleotides align to TRBD2. V shed 8 bases, J shed 8 bases, and the junction held 15 bases outside the gene matches. CDR3 size: 14 residues. Germline V gene sequence: CDR1 GTSNPN, CDR2 SVGIG (reference sequence). For the CDR3, the DNA is TGTGCCAGAGAAGCGGGAGGGGGTACTACGAAGCAGTACTTC. This sequence encodes CAREAGGGTTKQYF.

V is TRBV7-9 and J is TRBJ2-7; a weak D match, TRBD2 (5 bases). Germline V gene data show CDR1 as SEHNR and CDR2 as FQNEAQ (reference sequence). The CDR3 is made up of 14 amino acids. The V end was cut by 3 bases, the J end by 0 bases, with 9 bases between. CDR3 in amino acids: CASSLVRDSYEQYF. In nucleotides, the CDR3 is TGTGCCAGCAGCTTGGTACGGGACTCCTACGAGCAGTACTTC.

The chain combines TRBV5-4 with TRBJ2-3, with D possibly being TRBD2 (6 bases). Germline loops: CDR1 SGHNT, CDR2 YYREEE (reference sequence). With 5 bases removed from V and 5 bases from J, the gap between germline ends came to 21 bases. The CDR3 contains 16 residues. CDR3 residues: CASSSTSTSDGDTQYF. The CDR3 DNA follows: TGTGCCAGCAGTTCTACTAGCACCTCAGATGGAGATACGCAGTATTTT.

This clone occurred a few times. The same CDR3 also results from other DNA sequences found in this sample. The V and J genes are TRBV29-1 and TRBJ2-2; D remains unclear. V lost 4 bases and J lost 4, with 1 base in between. This CDR3 region has 10 residues. Per germline, CDR1 SQVTM and CDR2 ANQGSEA. The CDR3 DNA reads as TGCAGCGTTGGCACCGGGGAGCTGTTTTTT. Its protein product is CSVGTGELFF.

The chain combines TRBV7-9 with TRBJ2-2; D may match TRBD1 or TRBD2 (5 bases each). This CDR3 region has 14 residues. Deletions cut 5 bases from V and 4 bases from J, with 11 bases between. Germline V gene data show CDR1 as SEHNR and CDR2 as FQNEAQ (reference sequence). The CDR3 here is CASSPGTLTGELFF. The CDR3 DNA reads as TGTGCCAGCAGCCCGGGGACCCTCACCGGGGAGCTGTTTTTT.

The chain carries TRBV15 and TRBJ2-7; D perhaps matches TRBD1 (6 bases). Per the germline V gene, CDR1 is LNHNV and CDR2 is YYDKDF (reference sequence). The CDR3 consists of 14 residues. V was shortened by 1 base and J by 2 bases, with 9 bases between the two germline ends. CDR3 in DNA: TGTGCCACCAGCAGAGGACAGGTCCCCTACGAGCAGTACTTC. Its protein is CATSRGQVPYEQYF.

With respect to this clone: This specimen includes other DNA sequences encoding the same CDR3. V is TRBV5-1 and J is TRBJ1-1; TRBD1 might be the D (6 bases). V was pared by 0 bases and J by 1 base, with 7 bases between. In germline, CDR1 is SGHRS, CDR2 YFSETQ. The CDR3 sequence is 14 residues long. The CDR3 coding sequence is TGCGCCAGCAGCTTGGCCAGGGGGAACACTGAAGCTTTCTTT. It encodes CASSLARGNTEAFF. The whole variable domain, filled in from reference TRBV5-1 and TRBJ1-1, reads KAGVTQTPRYLIKTRGQQVTLSCSPISGHRSVSWYQQTPGQGLQFLFEYFSETQRNKGNFPGRFSGRQFSNSRSEMNVSTLELGDSALYLCASSLARGNTEAFFGQGTRLTVV.